The 30 T cell receptor beta chains listed next were all sequenced from one sample in a study of Graves' ophthalmopathy and Graves' hyperthyroidism. Beta-chain TCR CDR3 regions were amplified from RNA transcripts. HTBI primers were employed in first-round RT-PCR, then a second-round multiplex PCR followed. TCRdb re-analysed the multiplex PCR reads in MiXCR, keeping a single row per CDR3 protein. The table lists over a million distinct CDR3 sequences, about two fifths of them singletons, with roughly 10% in the top ten. Sequencing was performed on peripheral blood or thyroid tissue (not recorded which). All receptors derive from an adult man with Graves' hyperthyroidism.

This clonotype was observed at least ten times. This chain joins TRBV9 and TRBJ1-3; D unresolved. This CDR3 is built from 14 residues. Germline V gene data show CDR1 as SGDLS and CDR2 as YYNGEE. The V end lost 4 bases, the J end lost 2 bases, and 10 bases lay between the germline ends. The CDR3 DNA reads TGTGCCAGCAGCCATCCCCGTACTGGAAACACCATATATTTT. Translating gives CASSHPRTGNTIYF.

This clonotype was recorded at least ten times. J is TRBJ1-5 and V is TRBV13, with a possible D match to TRBD1 (5 bases). CDR1 is PRHDT and CDR2 is FYEKMQ in the germline V gene (reference sequence). V was trimmed by 0 bases and J by 2 bases, leaving 11 bases between them. The CDR3 totals 16 residues. The DNA of the CDR3 is TGTGCCAGCAGCTTAGGTCGGGGGATGGGCAATCAGCCCCAGCATTTT. Its translation: CASSLGRGMGNQPQHF.

The V call is TRBV15, the J call TRBJ2-5, with a weak D call TRBD2 (6 bases). This CDR3 spans 12 amino acids. The germline V gene encodes CDR1 LNHNV and CDR2 YYDKDF (reference sequence). V was trimmed by 4 bases and J by 9 bases, leaving 12 bases between them. DNA for the CDR3: TGTGCCACCAGCATGGGGGAGGAGGCCCAGTACTTC. Its translation is CATSMGEEAQYF.

CDR3 sequence: CASSLWGADTNTGELFF. CDR3 DNA sequence: TGTGCCAGCAGCTTGTGGGGGGCGGATACGAACACCGGGGAGCTGTTTTTT. The chain couples TRBV5-8 to TRBJ2-2; D may correspond to TRBD1 or TRBD2 (6 bases each). CDR1 and CDR2 (germline): SGHTS, YDEGEE. V shed 1 base and J shed 0 bases, with 13 bases lying between them. This CDR3 has 17 residues.

The chain joins TRBV29-1 to TRBJ1-6; 10 nucleotides match TRBD1. The ends lost 6 bases at V and 9 bases at J; junction bases unmatched: 8. The germline V gene has CDR1 SQVTM and CDR2 ANQGSEA. The CDR3 contains 14 residues. CDR3 nucleotides: TGCAGCGTCCCGGACAGGGGGTTGGGTTCACCCCTCCACTTT. Residues: CSVPDRGLGSPLHF.

This clonotype has a count of ten or more. The chain carries TRBV10-3 and TRBJ2-7, with 7 bases fitting TRBD2. The germline gives CDR1 ENHRY, CDR2 SYGVKD. After removal of 5 bases from V and 1 base from J, the junction contained 5 bases not matched to a gene. There are 14 residues in the CDR3. Here the CDR3 reads CAISLAGESYEQYF. CDR3 DNA sequence: TGTGCCATCAGTTTGGCGGGAGAATCCTACGAGCAGTACTTC.

Notes on this clonotype: One junction end disagrees with the germline gene, perhaps due to a read error. The chain couples TRBV7-6 to TRBJ1-1; possibly TRBD1 for D (5 bases). Per the germline V gene, CDR1 is SGHVS and CDR2 is FNYEAQ. This CDR3 comprises 13 residues. CDR3 nucleotides: TGTGCCAGCACGCCTATAACTGGGACTGAAGCTTCCTTT. Translation gives CASTPITGTEASF.

Only a few counts were recorded for this clonotype. J is TRBJ1-1 and V is TRBV6-6; 7 nucleotides match TRBD1. The CDR3 loop spans 18 amino acids. Germline assignment: CDR1 MNHNY and CDR2 SVGAGI (reference sequence). The junction had 10 bases not matched to a gene; V was cut back by 0 bases and J by 0 bases. The chain's CDR3 is CASSYSWDSAPMNTEAFF. In nucleotides, the CDR3 is TGTGCCAGCAGTTACTCTTGGGACAGCGCACCCATGAACACTGAAGCTTTCTTT.

The chain links TRBV29-1 to TRBJ2-5; D is ambiguous. Germline V gene lookup returns CDR1 SQVTM and CDR2 ANQGSEA. This CDR3 has 11 residues. With 8 bases removed from V and 4 bases from J, the gap between germline ends came to 11 bases. As DNA, the CDR3 is TGCAGCCCCCTAGTTGTAGAGACCCAGTACTTC. Translating gives CSPLVVETQYF.

This clonotype was counted a few times. The J gene is TRBJ2-3, the V gene TRBV2; the D gene is possibly TRBD1 (5 bases). Germline V lookup: CDR1 SNHLY, CDR2 FYNNEI. Trimming cost V 0 bases and J 3 bases, with 7 bases left between them. The CDR3 is made up of 14 amino acids. The chain's CDR3 is CASSEARETDTQYF. Here the CDR3 DNA reads TGTGCCAGCAGTGAAGCCAGGGAAACAGATACGCAGTATTTT.

This clonotype occurred many times. The chain links TRBV7-3 to TRBJ1-1, with D uncertain. Germline V gene sequence: CDR1 SGHTA, CDR2 FQGTGA. The CDR3 has 13 amino acids. V was trimmed by 5 bases and J by 6 bases, leaving 13 bases between them. CDR3 DNA: TGTGCCAGCAGCGCCGAAGAAAGGTCTGAAGCTTTCTTT. It is translated as CASSAEERSEAFF.

About this clonotype itself: Being one base from a much bigger clone, this may be a read error. The gene calls are TRBV7-3 and TRBJ2-7, with D perhaps TRBD1 (6 bases). From germline, CDR1 is SGHTA and CDR2 FQGTGA. This CDR3 region has 13 residues. The CDR3 here is CANSLTTGGEQYF. For the CDR3, the DNA is TGTGCCAACAGCTTAACGACAGGAGGCGAGCAGTACTTC.

This clonotype was counted only a few times. The chain uses TRBV27 and TRBJ2-7; 7 bases fit TRBD2. Germline CDR1 and CDR2: MNHEY and SMNVEV (reference sequence). Losses at the gene ends were 2 bases for V and 5 bases for J; bases not matched to a gene: 6. The CDR3 loop spans 14 amino acids. The CDR3 reads CASSLAREGNEQYF. The CDR3 nucleotides are TGTGCCAGCAGTTTAGCCAGGGAGGGGAACGAGCAGTACTTC.

This clonotype was picked up many times. This chain connects TRBV19 to TRBJ2-5; D is possibly TRBD1 (5 bases). The CDR3 spans 17 residues. Trimming removed 4 bases from V and 4 bases from J, with 22 bases in between. CDR1 is LNHDA, CDR2 SQIVND, per germline (reference sequence). CDR3 in DNA: TGTGCCAGTAGTAGCGGCGGACAAATCAACTGGGGAGAGACCCAGTACTTC. This codes for CASSSGGQINWGETQYF.

This sequence joins TRBV12-3 or TRBV12-4 and TRBJ1-2, with D tentatively TRBD1 (5 bases). This CDR3 is 12 amino acids long. Trimming left V 7 bases short and J 2 bases short, with 8 bases between. The CDR3 sequence is CASTRENYGYTF. CDR3 nucleotide sequence: TGTGCCAGCACCAGGGAAAACTATGGCTACACCTTC.

Many counts were recorded for this clonotype. The rearrangement links TRBV7-9 to TRBJ2-5; D not resolved. This CDR3 region has 13 residues. V lost 5 bases, J lost 5 bases, and 12 bases lay in between. In germline, CDR1 is SEHNR, CDR2 FQNEAQ (reference sequence). DNA for the CDR3: TGTGCCAGCAGCCCGCAGGATGCTGAGACCCAGTACTTC. This codes for CASSPQDAETQYF.

The chain couples TRBV15 to TRBJ1-2; D gene ambiguous. Looked up from germline, CDR1 is LNHNV and CDR2 is YYDKDF (reference sequence). V was cut by 9 bases and J by 7 bases, with 18 bases left in between. The CDR3 covers 13 residues. CDR3 region: CATARVGVAGYTF. CDR3 nucleotides: TGTGCCACGGCCAGAGTTGGGGTGGCTGGCTACACCTTC.

The chain combines TRBV11-2 with TRBJ1-5; D is uncertain. V lost 8 bases to trimming and J lost 2 bases, with 13 bases between them. Germline values: CDR1 SGHAT, CDR2 FQNNGV. This CDR3 contains 14 residues. CDR3 protein: CASPQAWGNQPQHF. The CDR3 DNA sequence: TGTGCCAGCCCCCAGGCTTGGGGCAATCAGCCCCAGCATTTT.

This clonotype was observed at least ten times. The CDR3 region is CSVSHGVGRKAFF. The CDR3 nucleotides read TGCAGCGTTTCTCATGGGGTCGGCAGGAAAGCTTTCTTT. The V gene is TRBV29-1, the J gene TRBJ1-1; the D is unclear. The germline CDR1 and CDR2 sequences are SQVTM and ANQGSEA. The CDR3 extends over 13 amino acids. Trimming left V 5 bases short and J 9 bases short, with 19 bases between.

This clonotype was recorded at least ten times. This chain joins TRBV12-3 or TRBV12-4 and TRBJ1-2; TRBD1 might be the D (5 bases). The V gene lost 2 bases and the J gene lost 8 bases, with 12 bases spanning the gap. CDR3 size: 13 residues. The CDR3 reads CASSLQGEGGYTF. DNA of the CDR3: TGTGCCAGCAGTTTACAGGGCGAGGGAGGCTACACCTTC.

The V call is TRBV29-1, the J call TRBJ1-5; TRBD1 aligns across 7 bases. Germline V gene lookup returns CDR1 SQVTM and CDR2 ANQGSEA. The V gene end was trimmed by 6 bases and the J gene end by 2 bases; junction bases not matched to a gene: 4. The length of the CDR3 is 13 residues. CDR3 amino acids: CSVGTARNQPQHF. In DNA, the CDR3 is TGCAGCGTCGGGACAGCCCGCAATCAGCCCCAGCATTTT.

For this clonotype: A single base separates this from a much larger clone, so it may be a read error. The chain links TRBV7-2 to TRBJ2-2; 9 positions agree with TRBD1. V lost 4 bases to trimming and J lost 2 bases; unmatched junction nucleotides: 5. This CDR3 has 16 amino acids. CDR1 and CDR2 from the germline V gene are SGHTA and FQGNSA. CDR3 DNA sequence: TGTGCCAGCAGCTGGAGGACAGGGGAAAACACCGGGGAGCTGTTTTTT. Residues: CASSWRTGENTGELFF. Full variable domain (outside the CDR3, taken from reference TRBV7-2 and TRBJ2-2): GAGVSQSPSNKVTEKGKDVELRCDPISGHTALYWYRQSLGQGLEFLIYFQGNSAPDKSGLPSDRFSAERTGGSVSTLTIQRTQQEDSAVYLCASSWRTGENTGELFFGEGSRLTVL.

The rearrangement joins TRBV10-3 to TRBJ1-1; D might be TRBD1 (6 bases). Trimming removed 0 bases from V and 3 bases from J, with 14 bases in between. From germline, CDR1 is ENHRY and CDR2 SYGVKD. The CDR3 length is 16 residues. As DNA, the CDR3 is TGTGCCATCAGTGAGTCGGACCGAGGGGGAGACACTGAAGCTTTCTTT. It translates to CAISESDRGGDTEAFF.

The rearrangement uses TRBV29-1 and TRBJ2-5; 12 nucleotides agree with TRBD1. This CDR3 has 14 amino acids. Germline V gene data show CDR1 as SQVTM and CDR2 as ANQGSEA. The CDR3 is CSGEAGTGGETQYF. DNA of the CDR3: TGCAGTGGGGAAGCCGGGACAGGGGGCGAGACCCAGTACTTC.

The rearrangement uses TRBV12-3 or TRBV12-4 and TRBJ1-5; TRBD1 aligns across 10 bases. After removal of 3 bases from V and 3 bases from J, the junction contained 5 bases not matched to a gene. This CDR3 contains 16 residues. Here the CDR3 reads CASSLSGTGDNQPQHF. The DNA of the CDR3 is TGTGCCAGCAGTTTGTCCGGGACAGGGGACAATCAGCCCCAGCATTTT.

The chain is built from TRBV9 and TRBJ2-7; possibly TRBD2 for D (5 bases). V was pared by 4 bases and J by 3 bases, with 17 bases between. The CDR3 is 15 amino acids. Germline CDR1 reads SGDLS; CDR2 reads YYNGEE. CDR3 nucleotides: TGTGCCAGCAGCCAAGGACCCCCCCGGGACTACGAGCAGTACTTC. Amino acids: CASSQGPPRDYEQYF.

This clonotype was recorded a few times. The chain carries TRBV9 and TRBJ2-2; possibly TRBD1 for D (6 bases). CDR1 and CDR2 (germline): SGDLS, YYNGEE. V gave up 0 bases and J gave up 3 bases, with 15 bases separating them. The CDR3 loop spans 17 amino acids. CDR3 coding DNA: TGTGCCAGCAGCGTAGTTAGGGACACAGGGTACACCGGGGAGCTGTTTTTT. Translation gives CASSVVRDTGYTGELFF.

The chain recombines TRBV29-1 with TRBJ1-1, with D tentatively TRBD1 (5 bases). Germline CDR1 reads SQVTM; CDR2 reads ANQGSEA. V lost 8 bases to trimming and J lost 0 bases, with 13 bases between them. CDR3 length: 13 residues. CDR3 nucleotides: TGCAGCAGGACAACGGACCTGAACACTGAAGCTTTCTTT. Residues: CSRTTDLNTEAFF.

To note about this clonotype: This sequence may be a read error, since a much larger clone differs from it by one base. The chain joins TRBV7-2 to TRBJ2-5, with 11 bases aligning to TRBD2. CDR1 and CDR2 (germline): SGHTA, FQGNSA. The CDR3 runs to 16 residues. Trimming removed 5 bases from V and 5 bases from J; junction bases left unmatched: 10. The CDR3 protein is CASSRNSGRAGETQYF. The CDR3 bases are TGTGCCAGCAGCAGGAATAGCGGGAGGGCCGGTGAGACCCAGTACTTC.

This clonotype was picked up a small number of times. This sequence may be a read error, since a much larger clone differs from it by one base. The chain carries TRBV5-1 and TRBJ1-4; D gene unclear. The V end lost 4 bases, the J end lost 7 bases, and 20 bases lay between the germline ends. The V gene's germline CDR1 is SGHRS and CDR2 YFSETQ. This CDR3 spans 16 amino acids. DNA for the CDR3: TGCGCCAGCAGCCCGACTCACAGAGATGTGTTTGAAAAACTGTTTTTT. This translates into CASSPTHRDVFEKLFF.